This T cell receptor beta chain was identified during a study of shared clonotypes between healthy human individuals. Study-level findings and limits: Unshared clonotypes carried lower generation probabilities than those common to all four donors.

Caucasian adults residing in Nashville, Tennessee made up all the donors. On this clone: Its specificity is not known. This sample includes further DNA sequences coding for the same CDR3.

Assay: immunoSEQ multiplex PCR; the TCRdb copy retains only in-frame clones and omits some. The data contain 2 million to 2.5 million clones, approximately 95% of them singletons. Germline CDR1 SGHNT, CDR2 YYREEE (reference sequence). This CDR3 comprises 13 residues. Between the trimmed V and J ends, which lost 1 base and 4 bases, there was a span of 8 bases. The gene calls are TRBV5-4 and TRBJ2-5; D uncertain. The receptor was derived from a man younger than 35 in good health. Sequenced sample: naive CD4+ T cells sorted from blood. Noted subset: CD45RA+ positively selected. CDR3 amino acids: CASSLPAGETQYF. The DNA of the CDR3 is TGTGCCAGCAGCTTGCCAGCCGGAGAGACCCAGTACTTC.